This T cell receptor (beta chain) was captured by sequencing in a study of control samples from healthy donors and cancer patients. Only in-frame clones appear in the TCRdb table, and some are missing; sequencing was by immunoSEQ multiplex PCR. Among roughly 48,000 clones listed, approximately 89% were seen once. V lost 0 bases and J lost 8; bases outside the gene matches: 17. This CDR3 has 19 residues. In germline, CDR1 is MNHNS, CDR2 SASEGT. The material sequenced was PBMCs. V and J are TRBV6-1 and TRBJ2-3, with 10 bases fitting TRBD2. The sequence was obtained from a woman aged 35 to 49 with head and neck cancer. CDR3: CASSEASQSASGGAGTQYF. The DNA of the CDR3 is TGTGCCAGCAGTGAAGCTTCCCAATCCGCGAGCGGGGGGGCGGGTACGCAGTATTTT.